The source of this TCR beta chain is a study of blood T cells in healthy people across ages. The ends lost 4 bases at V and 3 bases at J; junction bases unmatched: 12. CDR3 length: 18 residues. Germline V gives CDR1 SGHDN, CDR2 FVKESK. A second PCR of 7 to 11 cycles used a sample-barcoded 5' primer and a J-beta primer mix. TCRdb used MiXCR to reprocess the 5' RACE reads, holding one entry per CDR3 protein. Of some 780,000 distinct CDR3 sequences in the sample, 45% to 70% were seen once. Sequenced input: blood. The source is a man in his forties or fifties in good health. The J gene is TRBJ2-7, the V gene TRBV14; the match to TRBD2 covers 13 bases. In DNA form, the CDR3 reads TGTGCCAGCAGCCCGAGACTAGCGGGAGGTCCAATACGCTACGAGCAGTACTTC. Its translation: CASSPRLAGGPIRYEQYF.